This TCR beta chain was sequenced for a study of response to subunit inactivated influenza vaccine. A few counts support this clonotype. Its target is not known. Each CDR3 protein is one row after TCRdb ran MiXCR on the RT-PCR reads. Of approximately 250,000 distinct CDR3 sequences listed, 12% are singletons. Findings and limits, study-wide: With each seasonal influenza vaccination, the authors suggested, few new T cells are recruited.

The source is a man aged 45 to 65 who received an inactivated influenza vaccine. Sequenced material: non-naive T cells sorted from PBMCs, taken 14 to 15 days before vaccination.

CDR3 region: CASSDAGTGVTEAFF. CDR3 coding DNA: TGTGCCAGCAGTGATGCCGGGACAGGGGTCACTGAAGCTTTCTTT. The J gene is TRBJ1-1, the V gene TRBV6-1; TRBD1 aligns across 10 bases. Germline V lookup: CDR1 MNHNS, CDR2 SASEGT. V lost 3 bases to trimming and J lost 4 bases; unmatched junction nucleotides: 5. The CDR3 sequence is 15 residues long.